A single sample gave rise to the 30 T cell receptor beta chains below, sequenced in a study of TIL therapy for anti-PD-1-resistant metastatic lung cancer. Time point defined: pre-treatment sample, taken before nivolumab and TIL therapy. The immunoSEQ assay was v3. The method was immunoSEQ multiplex PCR; TCRdb's version includes in-frame clones alone and lacks a portion of them. Here the sample spans tens of thousands of clones, 55% to 75% being singletons. This material consisted of blood, taken at baseline. The source of these receptors is a person aged 25 to 85 with non-small cell lung cancer.

Many counts were recorded for this clone. The chain joins TRBV27 to TRBJ1-1, with 11 bases aligning to TRBD1. The CDR3 totals 14 residues. V shed 5 bases, J shed 14 bases, and the junction held 13 bases outside the gene matches. Germline V lookup: CDR1 MNHEY, CDR2 SMNVEV (reference sequence). The CDR3 coding sequence is TGTGCCAGCAGTCTGACACTCCCGGGACAGGGGGAATTCTTT. Its translation is CASSLTLPGQGEFF.

The chain couples TRBV6-1 to TRBJ1-5; D is possibly TRBD1 (5 bases). Trimming removed 3 bases from V and 9 bases from J, with 12 bases in between. The CDR3 runs 13 residues. Germline V CDR1 and CDR2: MNHNS, SASEGT. This CDR3 is CASSEADKSPQHF. The CDR3 coding sequence is TGTGCCAGCAGTGAGGCGGACAAATCGCCCCAGCATTTT.

This clone has more than one count but fewer than ten. The chain is built from TRBV4-1 and TRBJ2-7; D call uncertain. The germline CDR1 and CDR2 sequences are MGHRA and YSYEKL. Trimming shortened V by 0 bases and J by 3 bases, and 12 bases separated the two germline ends. The CDR3 sequence is 15 residues long. The CDR3 DNA reads as TGCGCCAGCAGCCAAGAAGGGCACCAAGGCTACGAGCAGTACTTC. Translation: CASSQEGHQGYEQYF.

This chain uses TRBV5-1 with TRBJ2-7; D might be TRBD1 or TRBD2, each matching 5 bases. This CDR3 contains 14 residues. Germline CDR1 reads SGHRS; CDR2 reads YFSETQ. Trimming removed 0 bases from V and 4 bases from J, with 11 bases in between. The CDR3 nucleotides are TGCGCCAGCAGCTTGGAAGTGAGGGGATACGAGCAGTACTTC. This sequence encodes CASSLEVRGYEQYF.

DNA of the CDR3: TGTGCCAGCAGCTTCGGGACAGGGGTAATAGAGCAGTACTTC. Its translation is CASSFGTGVIEQYF. The J gene is TRBJ2-7, the V gene TRBV5-6; TRBD1 agrees at 10 bases. Germline CDR1 SGHDT, CDR2 YYEEEE. The CDR3 totals 14 residues. Trimming took 2 bases from V and 7 from J; bases not matched to a gene: 6.

This chain connects TRBV27 to TRBJ2-2, with TRBD2 matching over 12 bases. The CDR3 is made up of 17 amino acids. V lost 4 bases and J lost 5; bases outside the gene matches: 8. Per germline, CDR1 MNHEY and CDR2 SMNVEV (reference sequence). CDR3 residues: CASSWTSGTGRTGELFF. Here the CDR3 DNA reads TGTGCCAGCAGTTGGACTAGCGGGACGGGGAGGACCGGGGAGCTGTTTTTT.

The V call is TRBV5-1, the J call TRBJ2-7; D ambiguous. Looked up from germline, CDR1 is SGHRS and CDR2 is YFSETQ. The CDR3 is 14 residues long. Trimming stripped 6 bases from V and 1 base from J, with 14 bases between. CDR3 amino acids: CASKLGSRSYEQYF. For the CDR3, the DNA is TGCGCCAGCAAGCTGGGCAGTCGATCCTACGAGCAGTACTTC.

As DNA, the CDR3 is TGCGCCAGCAGCTTCGGGACTAGCGGGAGTAAGGGGTACAATGAGCAGTTCTTC. Residues: CASSFGTSGSKGYNEQFF. V and J are TRBV5-1 and TRBJ2-1, with 14 bases lining up with TRBD2. Germline assignment: CDR1 SGHRS and CDR2 YFSETQ. CDR3 length: 18 amino acids. V shed 2 bases and J 4 bases; nucleotides not matched to a gene: 8.

The table lists this clone with a few counts. This chain uses TRBV2 with TRBJ1-2; D possibly corresponds to TRBD1 (6 bases). This CDR3 is built from 13 residues. V lost 6 bases and J lost 5, with 13 bases in between. Germline V gene sequence: CDR1 SNHLY, CDR2 FYNNEI. CDR3 sequence: CASRGEDRYGYTF. For the CDR3, the DNA is TGTGCCAGCAGGGGGGAGGACAGATATGGCTACACCTTC.

The CDR3 loop is CASRGTELSNQPQHF. The CDR3 coding sequence is TGTGCCAGCAGGGGGACAGAGCTTAGCAATCAGCCCCAGCATTTT. The V gene is TRBV2, the J gene TRBJ1-5; 7 bases are a match to TRBD1. The germline V gene has CDR1 SNHLY and CDR2 FYNNEI. V shed 6 bases and J 0 bases; nucleotides not matched to a gene: 5. The length of the CDR3 is 15 residues.

Concerning this clone: The junction does not match germline at one end; this may be a read error. The rearrangement joins TRBV5-1 to TRBJ1-1; D gene ambiguous. CDR1 is SGHRS, CDR2 YFSETQ, per germline. The CDR3 loop spans 13 amino acids. The CDR3 nucleotides are TGCGCCAGCAGCTTGGTTAGTGATCAGGCCCCCCGCTTT. This translates into CASSLVSDQAPRF.

The V call is TRBV2, the J call TRBJ2-2; D remains unclear. Germline CDR1 and CDR2: SNHLY and FYNNEI. Trimming stripped 4 bases from V and 1 base from J, with 10 bases between. The CDR3 extends over 15 amino acids. The CDR3 DNA follows: TGTGCCAGCAGTGGTTGGCGGCAGAACACCGGGGAGCTGTTTTTT. This encodes CASSGWRQNTGELFF.

The chain has TRBV7-9 and TRBJ1-2, with no clear D. Germline V gene data show CDR1 as SEHNR and CDR2 as FQNEAQ (reference sequence). Trimming removed 0 bases from V and 8 bases from J, with 10 bases in between. The CDR3 length is 13 residues. The CDR3: CASSLADLGGYTF. The CDR3 nucleotides read TGTGCCAGCAGCTTAGCCGACCTGGGAGGCTACACCTTC.

The chain employs TRBV5-6 and TRBJ1-1, with a tentative D call TRBD1 (6 bases). Germline assignment: CDR1 SGHDT and CDR2 YYEEEE. Trimming stripped 4 bases from V and 4 bases from J, with 23 bases between. This CDR3 comprises 17 residues. CDR3 nucleotide sequence: TGTGCCAGCAGCGCCACCCCGGGACACTTAAGACCCACTGAAGCTTTCTTT. Translated: CASSATPGHLRPTEAFF.

This chain uses TRBV29-1 with TRBJ1-3; no firm D call. The CDR3 sequence is 13 residues long. V was trimmed by 4 bases and J by 8 bases, leaving 15 bases between them. Per the germline V gene, CDR1 is SQVTM and CDR2 is ANQGSEA. The CDR3 protein is CSVVARLSDTIYF. As DNA, the CDR3 is TGCAGCGTTGTAGCCCGACTCTCAGACACCATATATTTT. Drawing the rest from reference TRBV29-1 and TRBJ1-3, the complete variable domain is SAVISQKPSRDICQRGTSLTIQCQVDSQVTMMFWYRQQPGQSLTLIATANQGSEATYESGFVIDKFPISRPNLTFSTLTVSNMSPEDSSIYLCSVVARLSDTIYFGEGSWLTVV.

This clone has just one count. This chain links TRBV7-6 with TRBJ2-2; D call uncertain. The CDR3 is made up of 12 amino acids. Germline V gives CDR1 SGHVS, CDR2 FNYEAQ. Trimming took 3 bases from V and 5 from J, leaving 4 bases between them. CDR3: CASSLRTGELFF. CDR3 nucleotides: TGTGCCAGCAGCTTGAGAACCGGGGAGCTGTTTTTT.

This clone was observed a few times. The chain recombines TRBV19 with TRBJ2-1; no clear D gene. This CDR3 spans 12 amino acids. Trimming shortened V by 4 bases and J by 6 bases, and 7 bases separated the two germline ends. Germline V gives CDR1 LNHDA, CDR2 SQIVND (reference sequence). The DNA for the CDR3 is TGTGCCAGTAGTAGATGGGGCAATGAGCAGTTCTTC. It yields the protein CASSRWGNEQFF.

The chain uses TRBV29-1 and TRBJ2-1, with 13 bases lining up with TRBD2. CDR3 size: 16 residues. J lost 1 base, V lost 5 bases, and 5 bases had no gene match. Germline CDR1 SQVTM, CDR2 ANQGSEA. The CDR3: CSVPGTSGASYNEQFF. CDR3 nucleotide sequence: TGCAGCGTTCCCGGGACTAGCGGGGCGTCCTACAATGAGCAGTTCTTC.

The rearrangement links TRBV11-3 to TRBJ2-1; 10 bases are shared with TRBD2. The CDR3 consists of 13 residues. V gave up 5 bases and J gave up 8 bases; unmatched junction bases: 3. The germline gives CDR1 SGHNT, CDR2 YENEEA. CDR3 in DNA: TGTGCCAGCAGCGGCGGGACTAGCGATGAGCAGTTCTTC. Protein: CASSGGTSDEQFF.

This clone was counted once. The rearrangement links TRBV19 to TRBJ1-1; no clear D gene. Germline CDR1 reads LNHDA; CDR2 reads SQIVND (reference sequence). The V gene lost 4 bases and the J gene lost 6 bases, with 9 bases spanning the gap. The length of the CDR3 is 12 residues. This chain's CDR3 is CASSNQFPEAFF. CDR3 nucleotides: TGTGCCAGTAGTAATCAGTTTCCTGAAGCTTTCTTT.

The table lists this clone with a count of one. V gene TRBV7-8 combines with J gene TRBJ1-6; no clear D. Germline-derived CDR1 and CDR2 are SGHVS and FQNEAQ. Between the trimmed V and J ends, which lost 2 bases and 5 bases, there was a span of 10 bases. This CDR3 comprises 15 residues. CDR3 DNA: TGTGCCAGCAGCTTACGCATAAAGGATAATTCACCCCTCCACTTT. Its protein product is CASSLRIKDNSPLHF.

This chain connects TRBV27 to TRBJ2-7; D remains unclear. The CDR3 sequence is 16 residues long. Trimming left V 5 bases short and J 6 bases short, with 23 bases between. Germline V gives CDR1 MNHEY, CDR2 SMNVEV (reference sequence). The CDR3 loop is CASSRTVIPDPFEQYF. As DNA, the CDR3 is TGTGCCAGCAGTCGTACAGTGATACCGGACCCTTTCGAGCAGTACTTC.

This chain uses TRBV2 with TRBJ2-5, with D hard to call. The CDR3 covers 11 residues. V dropped 5 bases and J dropped 4 bases, with 5 bases sitting between them. Germline CDR1 SNHLY, CDR2 FYNNEI. The CDR3 is CASSILETQYF. In nucleotides, the CDR3 is TGTGCCAGCAGTATTTTAGAGACCCAGTACTTC. Full variable domain (rest looked up from reference TRBV2 and TRBJ2-5): EPEVTQTPSHQVTQMGQEVILRCVPISNHLYFYWYRQILGQKVEFLVSFYNNEISEKSEIFDDQFSVERPDGSNFTLKIRSTKLEDSAMYFCASSILETQYFGPGTRLLVL.

This clone was seen a few times. The V gene is TRBV30, the J gene TRBJ1-5, with 7 bases identical to TRBD1. The CDR3 has 13 amino acids. Unmatched junction bases numbered 1, after V lost 1 base and J lost 4 bases. CDR1 is GTSNPN, CDR2 SVGIG, per germline (reference sequence). CDR3 bases: TGTGCCTGGAGTGACAGGGGAAATCAGCCCCAGCATTTT. This gives the protein CAWSDRGNQPQHF.

The V and J genes are TRBV7-9 and TRBJ1-2; TRBD1 agrees at 7 bases. Looked up from germline, CDR1 is SEHNR and CDR2 is FQNEAQ (reference sequence). V trimming: 5 bases; J trimming: 10 bases; junction bases outside the gene matches: 10. The CDR3 extends over 13 amino acids. The CDR3 DNA sequence: TGTGCCAGCAGCCCTGACAGGGAGGTTGACTACACCTTC. Residues: CASSPDREVDYTF.

V gene TRBV5-6 combines with J gene TRBJ1-1; D unclear. CDR1 is SGHDT and CDR2 is YYEEEE in the germline V gene. This CDR3 has 14 residues. Trimming pared 2 bases from V and 1 base from J, leaving 9 bases between. CDR3 bases: TGTGCCAGCAGCTTCCGTCCGTCGAACACTGAAGCTTTCTTT. Translating it yields CASSFRPSNTEAFF.

The genes are TRBV5-1 and TRBJ2-6, with a tentative D call TRBD1 (8 bases). In germline, CDR1 is SGHRS, CDR2 YFSETQ. The V gene lost 3 bases and the J gene lost 0 bases, with 22 bases spanning the gap. The CDR3 spans 20 residues. The CDR3 DNA reads TGCGCCAGCAGCTCACGATCACAGGGGGGAGGGCACTCTGGGGCCAACGTCCTGACTTTC. Amino acids: CASSSRSQGGGHSGANVLTF.

This clone was seen a few times. V usage is TRBV30 and J usage is TRBJ1-5, with D possibly matching TRBD1 (6 bases). The germline V gene encodes CDR1 GTSNPN and CDR2 SVGIG (reference sequence). V was cut by 3 bases and J by 1 base, with 10 bases left in between. CDR3 length: 14 amino acids. CDR3 nucleotide sequence: TGTGCCTGGAGCGACAGGAGAAGCAATCAGCCCCAGCATTTT. This translates into CAWSDRRSNQPQHF.

This sequence joins TRBV29-1 and TRBJ2-4, with D unresolved. Germline loops: CDR1 SQVTM, CDR2 ANQGSEA. This CDR3 contains 17 residues. V lost 4 bases and J 0 bases, leaving 19 bases between the germline ends. The chain's CDR3 is CSVVIGSQVLAKNIQYF. The CDR3 nucleotides are TGCAGCGTTGTCATTGGGTCCCAAGTGCTAGCCAAAAACATTCAGTACTTC.

The sample holds one count of this clone. The rearrangement links TRBV4-2 to TRBJ2-3; TRBD1 aligns across 8 bases. J gave up 3 bases and V 4 bases, and 12 bases lay outside the gene matches. This CDR3 comprises 17 residues. Germline assignment: CDR1 LGHNA and CDR2 YNFKEQ. CDR3 residues: CASSLEGQVVGTDTQYF. The CDR3 DNA reads as TGTGCCAGCAGCCTCGAGGGACAGGTGGTTGGAACAGATACGCAGTATTTT.